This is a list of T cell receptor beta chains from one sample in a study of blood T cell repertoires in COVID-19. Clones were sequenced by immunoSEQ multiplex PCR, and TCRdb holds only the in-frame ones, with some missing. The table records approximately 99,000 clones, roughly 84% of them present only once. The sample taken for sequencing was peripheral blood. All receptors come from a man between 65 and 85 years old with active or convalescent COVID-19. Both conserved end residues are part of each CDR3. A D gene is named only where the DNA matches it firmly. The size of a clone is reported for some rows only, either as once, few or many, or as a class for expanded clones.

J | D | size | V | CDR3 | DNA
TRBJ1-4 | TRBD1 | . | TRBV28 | CASSPSLGTGGFGANEKLFF | TGTGCCAGCAGTCCAAGTCTCGGGACAGGGGGGTTTGGTGCTAATGAAAAACTGTTTTTT
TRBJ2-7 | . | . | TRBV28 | CASSFGQGGYEQYF | TGTGCCAGCAGTTTTGGCCAGGGAGGCTACGAGCAGTACTTC
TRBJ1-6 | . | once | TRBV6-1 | CASSEVSRVGSSYNSPLHF | TGTGCCAGCAGTGAAGTCTCGCGGGTGGGGAGCTCCTATAATTCACCCCTCCACTTT
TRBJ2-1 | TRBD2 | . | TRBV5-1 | CASSLVAGGSNEQFF | TGCGCCAGCAGCCTCGTAGCGGGGGGGTCAAATGAGCAGTTCTTC
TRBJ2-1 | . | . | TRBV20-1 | CSVAGENEQFF | TGCAGTGTGGCAGGGGAAAATGAGCAGTTCTTC
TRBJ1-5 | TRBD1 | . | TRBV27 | CASSPIRTAQGGPQHF | TGTGCCAGCAGTCCTATCCGGACAGCCCAGGGGGGGCCCCAGCATTTT
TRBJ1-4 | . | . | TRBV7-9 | CASSSQGSGSEKLFF | TGTGCCAGCAGTTCACAGGGAAGCGGGAGTGAAAAACTGTTTTTT
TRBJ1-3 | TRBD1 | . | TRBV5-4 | CASSLGTGRTGNTIYF | TGTGCCAGCAGCTTGGGGACAGGGAGGACTGGAAACACCATATATTTT
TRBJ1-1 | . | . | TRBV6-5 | CASSSGQSDQNTEAFF | TGTGCCAGCAGTTCCGGACAATCCGACCAGAACACTGAAGCTTTCTTT
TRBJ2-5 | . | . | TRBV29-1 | CSVDGGETQYF | TGCAGCGTTGACGGGGGTGAGACCCAGTACTTC
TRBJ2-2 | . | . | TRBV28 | CASSLFGQGNTGELFF | TGTGCCAGCAGTTTATTTGGTCAGGGTAACACCGGGGAGCTGTTTTTT
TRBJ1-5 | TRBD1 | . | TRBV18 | CASSRQGDQPQHF | TGTGCCAGCTCCCGACAGGGCGATCAGCCCCAGCATTTT
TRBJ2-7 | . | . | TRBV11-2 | CASSLRTYRGQYF | TGTGCCAGCAGCTTAAGGACTTATCGAGGGCAGTACTTC
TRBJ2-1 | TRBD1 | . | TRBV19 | CASSRRGTEQFF | TGTGCCAGTAGTCGCAGGGGGACTGAGCAGTTCTTC
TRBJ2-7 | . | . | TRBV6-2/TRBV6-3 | CASSYWQTGYEQYF | TGTGCCAGCAGTTACTGGCAAACGGGATACGAGCAGTACTTC
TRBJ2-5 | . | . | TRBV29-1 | CSVDRGKTQYF | TGCAGCGTTGACAGGGGAAAGACCCAGTACTTC
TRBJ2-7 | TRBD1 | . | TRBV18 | CASSPAPTGEYEQYF | TGTGCCAGCTCACCTGCCCCGACAGGGGAGTACGAGCAGTACTTC
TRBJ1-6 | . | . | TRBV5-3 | CARSLAGGSSYNSPLHF | TGTGCCAGAAGCTTGGCGGGGGGTTCGTCCTATAATTCACCCCTCCACTTT
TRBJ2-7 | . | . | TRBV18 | CASSGGGVSYEQYF | TGTGCCAGCTCTGGAGGAGGGGTGTCCTACGAGCAGTACTTC
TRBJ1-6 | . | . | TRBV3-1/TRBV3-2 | CASSGSGDTYSSPLHF | TGTGCCAGCAGCGGATCCGGGGACACTTATAGCTCACCCCTCCACTTT
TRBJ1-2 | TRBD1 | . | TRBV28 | CASCLDRGDGYTF | TGTGCCAGCTGCCTAGACAGGGGTGATGGCTACACCTTC
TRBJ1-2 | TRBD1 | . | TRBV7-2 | CASSETGGRYGYTF | TGTGCCAGCAGCGAGACAGGGGGCCGGTATGGCTACACCTTC
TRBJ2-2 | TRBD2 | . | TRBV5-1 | CASSHTSGGATGELFF | TGCGCCAGCAGCCACACTAGCGGGGGGGCGACCGGGGAGCTGTTTTTT
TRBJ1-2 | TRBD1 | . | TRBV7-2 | CASSLVMTGNYGYTF | TGTGCCAGCAGCTTAGTCATGACAGGGAACTATGGCTACACCTTC
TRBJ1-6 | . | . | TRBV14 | CASSQVGGQPLHF | TGTGCCAGCAGCCAAGTAGGGGGTCAGCCCCTCCACTTT
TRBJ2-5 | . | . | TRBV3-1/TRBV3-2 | CASSQYGGAGETQYF | TGTGCCAGCAGCCAATACGGTGGGGCAGGGGAGACCCAGTACTTC
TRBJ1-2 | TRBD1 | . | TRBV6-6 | CASSYGTGSLGYTF | TGTGCCAGCAGTTACGGGACAGGCTCCCTTGGCTACACCTTC
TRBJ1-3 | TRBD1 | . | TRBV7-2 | CASSQGQGASGNTIYF | TGTGCCAGCAGCCAAGGACAGGGGGCCTCTGGAAACACCATATATTTT
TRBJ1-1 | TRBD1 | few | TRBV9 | CASSLGQGVLTTEAFF | TGTGCCAGCAGCCTTGGACAGGGGGTACTGACCACTGAAGCTTTCTTT
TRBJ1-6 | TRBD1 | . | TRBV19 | CASSPTPWDRGRLSYNSPLHF | TGTGCCAGTAGTCCAACTCCGTGGGACAGGGGGCGATTGTCCTATAATTCACCCCTCCACTTT
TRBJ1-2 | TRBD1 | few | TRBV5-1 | CASSFGQGGYRYTF | TGCGCCAGCAGCTTCGGCCAGGGGGGATATCGGTACACCTTC
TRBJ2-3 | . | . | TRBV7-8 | CASSLEFRTDTQYF | TGTGCCAGCAGCTTGGAGTTTCGCACAGATACGCAGTATTTT
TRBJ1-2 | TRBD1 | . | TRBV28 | CATEIGGASSYGYTF | TGTGCCACTGAGATAGGGGGCGCGAGTAGCTATGGCTACACCTTC
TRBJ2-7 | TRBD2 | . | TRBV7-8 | CASTRAAGLAHEQYF | TGTGCCAGCACCCGAGCCGCGGGACTAGCCCACGAGCAGTACTTC
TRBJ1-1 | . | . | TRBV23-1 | CASSQTESTRGRRNTEAFF | TGCGCCAGCAGTCAAACAGAAAGTACGCGGGGGCGCAGGAACACTGAAGCTTTCTTT
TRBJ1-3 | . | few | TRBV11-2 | CASSPRRSDTIYF | TGTGCCAGCAGCCCGCGGCGTAGCGACACCATATATTTT
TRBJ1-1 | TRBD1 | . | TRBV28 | CASSPPGTGTEAFF | TGTGCCAGCAGTCCGCCCGGGACAGGGACTGAAGCTTTCTTT
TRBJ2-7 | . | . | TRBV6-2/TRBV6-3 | CASSTWGPYEQYF | TGTGCCAGCAGCACCTGGGGCCCCTACGAGCAGTACTTC
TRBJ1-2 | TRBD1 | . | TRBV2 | CASRRDRGLGGYTF | TGTGCCAGCAGAAGGGACAGGGGGCTTGGTGGCTACACCTTC
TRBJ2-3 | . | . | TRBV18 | CASSPSFDSTAWDTQYF | TGTGCCAGCTCACCAAGTTTCGACTCCACCGCGTGGGATACGCAGTATTTT
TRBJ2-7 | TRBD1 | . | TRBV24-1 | CATSGGQVHEQYF | TGTGCCACCAGTGGGGGACAGGTCCACGAGCAGTACTTC
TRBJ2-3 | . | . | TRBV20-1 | CSGVLLPAQYF | TGCAGTGGAGTTTTGTTACCGGCGCAGTATTTT
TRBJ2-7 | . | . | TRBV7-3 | CASSLQGDSYEQYF | TGTGCCAGCAGCCTCCAAGGGGACTCCTACGAGCAGTACTTC
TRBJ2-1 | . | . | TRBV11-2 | CASSSSTFYNEQFF | TGTGCCAGCAGCTCCTCGACATTCTACAATGAGCAGTTCTTC
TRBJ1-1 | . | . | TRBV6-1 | CASSSNMNTEAFF | TGTGCCAGCAGCTCCAACATGAACACTGAAGCTTTCTTT
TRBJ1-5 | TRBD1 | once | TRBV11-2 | CASSPGTGDKTSNQPQHF | TGTGCCAGCAGCCCGGGGACAGGGGACAAAACGAGCAATCAGCCCCAGCATTTT
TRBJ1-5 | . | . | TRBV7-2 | CASSQRGGSNQPQHF | TGTGCCAGCAGCCAAAGAGGGGGTAGCAATCAGCCCCAGCATTTT
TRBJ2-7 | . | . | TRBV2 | CASTKGGGGYEQYF | TGTGCCAGCACCAAAGGGGGAGGGGGCTACGAGCAGTACTTC
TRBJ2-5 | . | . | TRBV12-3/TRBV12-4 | CASASNRWETQYF | TGTGCCAGCGCGTCCAACCGGTGGGAGACCCAGTACTTC
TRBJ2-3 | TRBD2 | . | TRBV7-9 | CASSLAISGRVSTDTQYF | TGTGCCAGCAGCCTAGCAATTAGCGGGAGGGTCAGCACAGATACGCAGTATTTT
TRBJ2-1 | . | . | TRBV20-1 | CSASGRLQYDEQFF | TGCAGTGCTAGTGGCCGACTACAATACGATGAGCAGTTCTTC
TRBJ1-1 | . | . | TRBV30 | CAWSAENTEAFF | TGTGCCTGGAGTGCAGAGAACACTGAAGCTTTCTTT